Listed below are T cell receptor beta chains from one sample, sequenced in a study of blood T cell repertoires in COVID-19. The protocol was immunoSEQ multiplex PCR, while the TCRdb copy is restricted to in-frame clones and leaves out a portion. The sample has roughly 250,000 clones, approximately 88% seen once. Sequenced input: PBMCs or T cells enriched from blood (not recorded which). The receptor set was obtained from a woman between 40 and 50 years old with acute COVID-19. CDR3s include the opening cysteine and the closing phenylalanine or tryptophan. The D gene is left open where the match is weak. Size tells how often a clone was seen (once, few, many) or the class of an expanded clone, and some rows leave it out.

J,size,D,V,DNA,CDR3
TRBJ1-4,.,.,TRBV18,TGTGCCAGCTCACCCAGGGCCATAAGGGCTCCGGATGAAAAACTGTTTTTT,CASSPRAIRAPDEKLFF
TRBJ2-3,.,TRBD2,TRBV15,TGTGCCACCAGCTTGGGGGGGACAGATACGCAGTATTTT,CATSLGGTDTQYF
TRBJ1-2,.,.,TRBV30,TGTGCCTGTTTGTGGTGGGGCGGCGGTGGCTACACCTTC,CACLWWGGGGYTF
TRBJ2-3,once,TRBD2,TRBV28,TGTGCCAGCAGTTTATTGAGCGGGAGTATTGGCACAGATACGCAGTATTTT,CASSLLSGSIGTDTQYF
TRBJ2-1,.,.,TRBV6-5,TGTGCCAGCAGGGCAGGCTTCTCCTACAATGAGCAGTTCTTC,CASRAGFSYNEQFF
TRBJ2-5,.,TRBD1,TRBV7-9,TGTGCCAGCAGCTTGGGACAGAACCAAGAGACCCAGTACTTC,CASSLGQNQETQYF
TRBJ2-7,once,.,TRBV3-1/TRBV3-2,TGTGCCAGCAGCGTCTCAGGGGAGTGGAACGAGCAGTACTTC,CASSVSGEWNEQYF
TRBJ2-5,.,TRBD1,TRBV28,TGTGCCAGCACTGGACAGGGGGTTTGGGAGACCCAGTACTTC,CASTGQGVWETQYF
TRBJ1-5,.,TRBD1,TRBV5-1,TGCGCCAGCAGTCTGGGACAGACTAATCAGCCCCAGCATTTT,CASSLGQTNQPQHF
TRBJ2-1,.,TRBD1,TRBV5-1,TGCGCCAGCAGCTCCCCCGGGACAGGGACCAATGAGCAGTTCTTC,CASSSPGTGTNEQFF
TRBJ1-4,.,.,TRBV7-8,TGTGCCAGCAGCTTAGCACAGGGAAAACTGTTTTTT,CASSLAQGKLFF
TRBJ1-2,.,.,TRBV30,TGTGCCTGGAGTGTCTCCGGGGGAAATGGCTACACCTTC,CAWSVSGGNGYTF
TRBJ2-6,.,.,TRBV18,TGTGCCAGCCCAAGGGAGAGGACCTCTGGGGCCAACGTCCTGACTTTC,CASPRERTSGANVLTF
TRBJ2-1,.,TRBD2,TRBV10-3,TGTGCCATCAGAGCTAGCGGGCAGCAGTTCTTC,CAIRASGQQFF
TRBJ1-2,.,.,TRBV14,TGTGCCAGCAGCCGAATCGCGGGATTCTATGGCTACACCTTC,CASSRIAGFYGYTF
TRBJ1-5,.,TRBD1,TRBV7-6,TGTGCCAGCAGCTGGGACAGGTATCAGCCCCAGCATTTT,CASSWDRYQPQHF
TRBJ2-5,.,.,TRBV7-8,TGTGCCAGTAGGAGTGGGGAGACCCAGTACTTC,CASRSGETQYF
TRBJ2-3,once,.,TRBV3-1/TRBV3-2,TGTGCCAGCAGCCAAGACGAGACAGATACGCAGTATTTT,CASSQDETDTQYF
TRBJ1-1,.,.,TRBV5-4,TGTGCCAGCAGCTTCACTACCGGGGTCACTGAAGCTTTCTTT,CASSFTTGVTEAFF
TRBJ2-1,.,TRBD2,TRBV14,TGTGCCAGCAGCCGAGGGAGGGACAATGAGCAGTTCTTC,CASSRGRDNEQFF
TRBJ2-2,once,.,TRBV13,TGTGCCAGCAGCCTAAGCAGGGGAATGAACACCGGGGAGCTGTTTTTT,CASSLSRGMNTGELFF
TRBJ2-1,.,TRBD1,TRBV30,TGTGCCTGGAGCATGCTCCGGGACAGGCAGTTCTTC,CAWSMLRDRQFF
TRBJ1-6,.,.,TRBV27,TGTGCCAGCAGTTTACTGCAGGGGAATTCACCCCTCCACTTT,CASSLLQGNSPLHF
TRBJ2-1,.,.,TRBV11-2,TGTGCCAGCAGTCAGGTCTCCAATGAGCAGTTCTTC,CASSQVSNEQFF
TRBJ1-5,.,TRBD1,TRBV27,TGTGCCAGCAGTCATGCCGGGACAGGGGGCGGTCAGCCCCAGCATTTT,CASSHAGTGGGQPQHF
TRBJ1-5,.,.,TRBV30,TGTGCCTGGAGTCCAACCCTAGACAGTTTAAGCAATCAGCCCCAGCATTTT,CAWSPTLDSLSNQPQHF
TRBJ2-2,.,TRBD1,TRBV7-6,TGTGCCAGCAGCTCCTACTCCGGGACAGGGGACACCGGGGAGCTGTTTTTT,CASSSYSGTGDTGELFF
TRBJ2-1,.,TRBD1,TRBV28,TGTGCCAGCAGTCCTTCAGGGGGATGGTACGGTAGTGATGAGCAGTTCTTC,CASSPSGGWYGSDEQFF
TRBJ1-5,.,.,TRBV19,TGTGCCAGTAGTATAGCAGGTAGAGCTTTCAATCAGCCCCAGCATTTT,CASSIAGRAFNQPQHF
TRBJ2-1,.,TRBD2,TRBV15,TGTGCCACCAGCAGGACGGGACTAGTGGGAGACAATGAGCAGTTCTTC,CATSRTGLVGDNEQFF
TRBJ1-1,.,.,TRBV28,TGTGCCACCGAAGGACAGCTGGAAGCTTTCTTT,CATEGQLEAFF
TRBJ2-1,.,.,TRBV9,TGTGCCAGCAGCGTCCTTTCGGGAGCATCCTACAATGAGCAGTTCTTC,CASSVLSGASYNEQFF
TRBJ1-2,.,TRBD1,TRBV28,TGTGCCAGCAGTTTATCCGATCGGACAGGGGAGGGCTACACCTTC,CASSLSDRTGEGYTF
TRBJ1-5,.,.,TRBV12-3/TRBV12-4,TGTGCCAGCAGTTTAAACCTCTACCAGCCCCAGCATTTT,CASSLNLYQPQHF
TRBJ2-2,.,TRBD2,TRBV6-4,TGTGCCAGCAGTGTCGGGACTAGAAATTTTCCCGGGGAGCTGTTTTTT,CASSVGTRNFPGELFF
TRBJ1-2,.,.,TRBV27,TGTGCCAGCAGTCACCTCCCGACAGTTCTTAACTATGGCTACACCTTC,CASSHLPTVLNYGYTF
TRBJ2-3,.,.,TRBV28,TGTGCCAGCAGTCGGGTAATAGATACGCAGTATTTT,CASSRVIDTQYF
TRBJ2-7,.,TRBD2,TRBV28,TGTGCCGCGGGGGGTAACTCCTACGAGCAGTACTTC,CAAGGNSYEQYF
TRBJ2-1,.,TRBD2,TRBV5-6,TGTGCCAGCAGGGGAAGCGGGAGCTCGTACAATGAGCAGTTCTTC,CASRGSGSSYNEQFF
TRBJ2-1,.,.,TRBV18,TGTGCCAGCTCACCCGGGGTTGGGAAAGGGCACAATGAGCAGTTCTTC,CASSPGVGKGHNEQFF
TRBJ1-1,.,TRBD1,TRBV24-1,TGTGCCACCAGAAAGACAGGGGGAAAGTCTGAAGCTTTCTTT,CATRKTGGKSEAFF
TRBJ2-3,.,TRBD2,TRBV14,TGTGCCAGCAGCCTTTCATCGGCGGGAGGGAGTACGCAGTATTTT,CASSLSSAGGSTQYF
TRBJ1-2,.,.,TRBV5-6,TGTGCCAGCAGTGTCCGAGGGCCGATTAACTATGGCTACACCTTC,CASSVRGPINYGYTF
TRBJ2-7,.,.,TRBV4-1,TGCGCCAGCAGCCTATCCTGGAGCGGTAGCTCCTACGAGCAGTACTTC,CASSLSWSGSSYEQYF
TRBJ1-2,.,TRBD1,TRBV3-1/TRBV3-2,TGTGCCAGCAGCTCTGGACTGGGGACAGGGGGCTATGGCTACACCTTC,CASSSGLGTGGYGYTF
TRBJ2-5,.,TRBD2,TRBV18,TGTGCCAGCTCACCCGGACTAGACCAAGAGACCCAGTACTTC,CASSPGLDQETQYF
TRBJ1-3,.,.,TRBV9,TGTGCCAGCAGCGTAGAAGTAGGGAGGGGAAACACCATATATTTT,CASSVEVGRGNTIYF
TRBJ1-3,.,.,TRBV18,TGTGCCAGCTCACCAGGGACATTTGGAAACACCATATATTTT,CASSPGTFGNTIYF
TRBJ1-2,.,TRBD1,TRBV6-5,TGTGCCAGCAGCAGTGAATCGACAGGGGAGTATGGCTACACCTTC,CASSSESTGEYGYTF
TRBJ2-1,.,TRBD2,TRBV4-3,TGCGCCAGCAGCCAAGAGGCGGCTAGCGGGAGAAATGAGCAGTTCTTC,CASSQEAASGRNEQFF
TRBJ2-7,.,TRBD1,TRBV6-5,TGTGCCAGCAGTCCTCAGGGGACAGGACTCTACGAGCAGTACTTC,CASSPQGTGLYEQYF
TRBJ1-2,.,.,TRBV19,TGTGCCAGTAGGAACAGAAGCTATGGCTACACCTTC,CASRNRSYGYTF
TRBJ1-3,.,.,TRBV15,TGTGCCACCAGCAGTGTGGGGGGGGAGAGAAACACCATATATTTT,CATSSVGGERNTIYF